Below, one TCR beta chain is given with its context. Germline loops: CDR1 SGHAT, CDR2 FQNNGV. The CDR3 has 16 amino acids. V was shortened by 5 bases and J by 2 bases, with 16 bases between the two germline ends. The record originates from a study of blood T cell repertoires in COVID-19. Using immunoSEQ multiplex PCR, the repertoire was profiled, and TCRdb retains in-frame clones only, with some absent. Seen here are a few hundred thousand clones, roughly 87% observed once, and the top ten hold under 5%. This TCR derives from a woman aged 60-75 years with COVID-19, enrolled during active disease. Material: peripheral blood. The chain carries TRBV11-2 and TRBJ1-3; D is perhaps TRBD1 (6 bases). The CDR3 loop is CASSDRQAKAGNTIYF. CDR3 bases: TGTGCCAGCAGCGACCGACAGGCTAAAGCTGGAAACACCATATATTTT.